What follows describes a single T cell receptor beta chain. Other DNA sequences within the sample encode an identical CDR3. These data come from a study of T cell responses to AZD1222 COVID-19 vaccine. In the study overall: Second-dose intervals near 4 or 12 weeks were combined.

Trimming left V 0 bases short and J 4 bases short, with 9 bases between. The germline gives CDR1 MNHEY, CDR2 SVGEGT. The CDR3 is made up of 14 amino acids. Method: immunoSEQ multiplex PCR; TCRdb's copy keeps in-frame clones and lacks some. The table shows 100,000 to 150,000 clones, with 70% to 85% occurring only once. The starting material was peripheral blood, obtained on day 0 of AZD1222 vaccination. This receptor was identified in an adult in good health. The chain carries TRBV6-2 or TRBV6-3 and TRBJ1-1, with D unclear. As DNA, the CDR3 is TGTGCCAGCAGTTACTCGGCAGGCGGCACTGAAGCTTTCTTT. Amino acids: CASSYSAGGTEAFF.